The clone carrying this T cell receptor (beta chain) has only a few counts. Its antigen is not identified. This specimen comes from a study of T cells in Graves' hyperthyroidism and ophthalmopathy. General observations from the study: In validation, the model predicted ophthalmopathy. These predictions came a median about 6.5 months before onset. Most clonotypes expanded in thyroid above 0.001 were likewise present in blood.

The cohort's ophthalmopathy patients, a group with duration under 3 months, had a Clinical Activity Score of at least 3 and a NOSPECS grade of at least 4. Regions amplified from RNA transcripts were the TCR beta CDR3 regions. When the TCR CDR3 underwent first-round RT-PCR, the HTBI primer set was used. TCRdb independently ran MiXCR on the multiplex PCR reads; one entry per CDR3 protein. This sample carries 500,000 or so distinct CDR3 sequences, more than 15% of them seen once, and the ten largest clones take 15% to 20%. The CDR3 contains 16 residues. The V segment lost 2 bases and the J segment 8 bases; nucleotides outside the gene matches: 12. Germline values: CDR1 SGHVS, CDR2 FNYEAQ.

The chain links TRBV7-6 to TRBJ2-1; TRBD1 matches 7 bases. The receptor was isolated from a woman aged 18 to 35 with Graves' ophthalmopathy. Sequencing was carried out using blood. CDR3 nucleotide sequence: TGTGCCAGCAGCTTAACCATTGAAGGGGGCATCGATGAGCAGTTCTTC. Protein sequence: CASSLTIEGGIDEQFF.